These T cell receptor beta chains were read from a single sample in a study of OX40 agonist ivuxolimab in advanced cancers. Repertoires were generated with immunoSEQ multiplex PCR, while TCRdb's copy carries only in-frame clones and drops some. The sample lists around 55,000 clones; roughly nine tenths were seen once. The specimen comprised CD4+ or CD8+ T cells sorted from blood, sampled in a trial of the OX40 agonist ivuxolimab. The source is an adult with an advanced solid tumor such as melanoma, head and neck, liver or kidney cancer. The CDR3 runs from the conserved cysteine through the conserved F or W. The D gene is left open where the match is weak. Size values are once, few and many counts, or a class for expanded clones, and some rows have none.

clone size	D gene	V gene	J gene	CDR3 protein
.	.	TRBV7-9	TRBJ2-7	CASSFGPEQYF
.	.	TRBV27	.	CASSPPGARYEQYF
.	TRBD2	TRBV2	TRBJ2-1	CASFRGLAGGNEQFF
medium-sized	.	TRBV11-2	TRBJ2-7	CASSLDASYEQYF
.	TRBD2	TRBV14	TRBJ2-7	CASSHTAGGGLEQYF
.	.	TRBV4-1	TRBJ1-5	CASSQVLEGKSNQPQHF
.	.	TRBV5-8	TRBJ1-3	CASSLGGTGNTIYF
.	TRBD1	TRBV9	TRBJ2-5	CASSYTGTGGETQYF
.	TRBD2	TRBV9	TRBJ2-5	CASSVGGRAQETQYF
.	TRBD2	TRBV27	TRBJ2-7	CASGLLAGGRPYEQYF